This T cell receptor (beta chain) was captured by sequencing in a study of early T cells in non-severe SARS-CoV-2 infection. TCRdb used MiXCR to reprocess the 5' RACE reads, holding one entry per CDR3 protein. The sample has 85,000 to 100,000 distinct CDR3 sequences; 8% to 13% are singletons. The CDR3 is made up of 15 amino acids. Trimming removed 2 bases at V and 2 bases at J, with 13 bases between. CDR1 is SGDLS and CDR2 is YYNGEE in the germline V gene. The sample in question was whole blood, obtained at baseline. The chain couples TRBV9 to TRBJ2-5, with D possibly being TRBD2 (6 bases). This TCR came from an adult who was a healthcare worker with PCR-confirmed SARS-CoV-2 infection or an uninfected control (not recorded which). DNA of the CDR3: TGTGCCAGCAGCGTTGGAGGGGCCGCTCAAGAGACCCAGTACTTC. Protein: CASSVGGAAQETQYF.